The 5 T cell receptor beta chains given below trace back to one sample, sequenced in a study of lymphopenia after photon versus proton radiotherapy. Assay: immunoSEQ multiplex PCR; the TCRdb copy retains only in-frame clones and omits some. Among approximately 45,000 clones listed, approximately 83% were seen once. Sequencing was performed on peripheral blood, taken from a patient treated with photon-based radiotherapy. These receptor sequences come from a man aged 35 to 55 with gastric cancer.

The chain is built from TRBV19 and TRBJ1-2, with no clear D. V was clipped by 10 bases and J by 0 bases, with 9 bases between them. Germline-derived CDR1 and CDR2 are LNHDA and SQIVND (reference sequence). CDR3 length: 12 amino acids. CDR3 nucleotides: TGTGCCACCAGACTCACTAACTATGGCTACACCTTC. This gives the protein CATRLTNYGYTF.

This sequence joins TRBV7-6 and TRBJ2-3, with a possible D match to TRBD2 (6 bases). From germline, CDR1 is SGHVS and CDR2 FNYEAQ. The ends were cut back, 5 bases at V and 4 bases at J, with 13 bases in the middle. CDR3 length: 14 residues. In DNA, the CDR3 is TGTGCCAGCAGCGGGAGGCCAGGTTCAGATACGCAGTATTTT. It is translated as CASSGRPGSDTQYF.

The gene calls are TRBV7-2 and TRBJ2-7, with TRBD2 matching 12 bases. CDR3 length equals 14 residues. The germline gives CDR1 SGHTA, CDR2 FQGNSA. Losses at the gene ends were 2 bases for V and 9 bases for J; bases not matched to a gene: 5. Written as DNA, the CDR3 is TGTGCCAGCAGCTTACCTAGCGGGGGGGCCGTGCAGTACTTC. This encodes CASSLPSGGAVQYF.

This chain uses TRBV5-1 with TRBJ2-3; 8 nucleotides line up with TRBD1. The germline CDR1 and CDR2 sequences are SGHRS and YFSETQ. This CDR3 contains 13 residues. Unmatched junction bases numbered 4, after V lost 5 bases and J lost 5 bases. CDR3 sequence: CASSYGQGDTQYF. As DNA, the CDR3 is TGCGCCAGCAGTTACGGACAGGGAGATACGCAGTATTTT.

By proportion, this clone is large. Within the sample, other DNA sequences also encode this same CDR3. This sequence joins TRBV27 and TRBJ2-1, with D maybe TRBD2 (7 bases). Per the germline V gene, CDR1 is MNHEY and CDR2 is SMNVEV (reference sequence). The ends were cut back, 5 bases at V and 9 bases at J, with 20 bases in the middle. This CDR3 region has 15 residues. Here the CDR3 reads CASSLSGGAGGEQFF. The CDR3 DNA is TGTGCCAGCAGTCTAAGTGGGGGGGCCGGTGGTGAGCAGTTCTTC.